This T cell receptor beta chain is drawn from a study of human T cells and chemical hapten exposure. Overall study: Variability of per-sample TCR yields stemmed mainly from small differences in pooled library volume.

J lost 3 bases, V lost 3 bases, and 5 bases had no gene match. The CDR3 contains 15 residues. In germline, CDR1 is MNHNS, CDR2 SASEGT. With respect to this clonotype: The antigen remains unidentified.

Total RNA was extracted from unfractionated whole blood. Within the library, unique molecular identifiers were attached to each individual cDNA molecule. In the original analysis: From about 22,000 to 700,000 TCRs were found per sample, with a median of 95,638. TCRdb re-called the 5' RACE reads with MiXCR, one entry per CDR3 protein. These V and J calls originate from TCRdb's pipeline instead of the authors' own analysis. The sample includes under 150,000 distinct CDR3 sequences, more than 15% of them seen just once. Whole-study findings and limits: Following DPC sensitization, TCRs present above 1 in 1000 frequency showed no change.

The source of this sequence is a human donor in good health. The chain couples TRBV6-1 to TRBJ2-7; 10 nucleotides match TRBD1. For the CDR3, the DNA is TGTGCCAGCAGTGATGGGACAGGGGCCTTCTACGAGCAGTACTTC. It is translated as CASSDGTGAFYEQYF.